This T cell receptor (beta chain) was recorded in a study of T cells in Graves' hyperthyroidism and ophthalmopathy. The table lists this clonotype with many counts. This CDR3 has 14 residues. The V end was cut by 8 bases, the J end by 4 bases, with 18 bases between. The germline V gene has CDR1 SNHLY and CDR2 FYNNEI. Under 3 months was the duration of disease in ophthalmopathy patients, who also had a Clinical Activity Score of at least 3 and a NOSPECS grade of at least 4. Uncontrolled infection, other autoimmune disease, pregnancy or lactation excluded patients. Orbital computed tomography, thyroid ultrasound, serum thyroxine and TRAb, and clinical symptoms together informed the diagnoses. PBMCs stemmed from more than 7.5 ml fresh peripheral blood. The investigators amplified TCR beta CDR3 regions from RNA transcripts. TCR CDR3 underwent first-round RT-PCR with the HTBI primer set. TCRdb used MiXCR to reprocess the multiplex PCR reads, holding one entry per CDR3 protein. The sample lists 400,000 to 600,000 distinct CDR3 sequences, roughly 16% occurring once.

The chain has TRBV2 and TRBJ2-7; D possibly matches TRBD1 or TRBD2 (5 bases each). Sequenced input: blood. The TCR originated in a woman under 40 with Graves' ophthalmopathy. The CDR3 region is CASLSGTAVYEQYF. The DNA for the CDR3 is TGTGCCAGCTTGTCCGGGACGGCGGTTTACGAGCAGTACTTC.